The text below deals with one T cell receptor beta chain. Someone with COVID-19 had been met by exposed participants within 2 weeks before study entry. The data were obtained in a study of blood T cell repertoires in COVID-19. This CDR3 contains 13 residues. Germline trimming cut 4 bases from V and 5 bases from J; bases unmatched to any gene: 5. CDR1 is SGHKS and CDR2 is YYEKEE in the germline V gene (reference sequence). The assay was immunoSEQ multiplex PCR, and TCRdb's table has in-frame clones only and misses some. The top ten clones hold 2.5% to 3.5% of a sample with some 240,000 clones, around 90% of them seen once.

Material for sequencing was PBMCs or T cells enriched from blood (not recorded which). The V call is TRBV5-5, the J call TRBJ1-2; TRBD1 agrees at 7 bases. The clonotype was recovered from a woman between 40 and 50 years old who had been exposed to COVID-19. The CDR3 region is CASSVDRQYGYTF. Written as DNA, the CDR3 is TGTGCCAGCAGCGTGGACAGGCAGTATGGCTACACCTTC.